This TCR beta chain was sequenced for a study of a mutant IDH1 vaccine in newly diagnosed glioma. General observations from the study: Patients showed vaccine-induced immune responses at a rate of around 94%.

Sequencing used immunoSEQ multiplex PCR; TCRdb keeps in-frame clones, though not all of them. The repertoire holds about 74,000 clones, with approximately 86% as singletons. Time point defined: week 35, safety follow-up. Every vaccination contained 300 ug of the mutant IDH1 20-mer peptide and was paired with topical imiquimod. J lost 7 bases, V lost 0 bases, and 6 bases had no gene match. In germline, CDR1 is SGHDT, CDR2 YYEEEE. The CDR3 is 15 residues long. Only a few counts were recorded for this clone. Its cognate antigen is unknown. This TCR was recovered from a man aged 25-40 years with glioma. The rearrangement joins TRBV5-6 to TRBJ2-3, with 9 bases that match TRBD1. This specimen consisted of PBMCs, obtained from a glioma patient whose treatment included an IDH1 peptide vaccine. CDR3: CASSLAAGTGNTQYF. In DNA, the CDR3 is TGTGCCAGCAGCTTGGCCGCCGGGACAGGGAATACGCAGTATTTT.